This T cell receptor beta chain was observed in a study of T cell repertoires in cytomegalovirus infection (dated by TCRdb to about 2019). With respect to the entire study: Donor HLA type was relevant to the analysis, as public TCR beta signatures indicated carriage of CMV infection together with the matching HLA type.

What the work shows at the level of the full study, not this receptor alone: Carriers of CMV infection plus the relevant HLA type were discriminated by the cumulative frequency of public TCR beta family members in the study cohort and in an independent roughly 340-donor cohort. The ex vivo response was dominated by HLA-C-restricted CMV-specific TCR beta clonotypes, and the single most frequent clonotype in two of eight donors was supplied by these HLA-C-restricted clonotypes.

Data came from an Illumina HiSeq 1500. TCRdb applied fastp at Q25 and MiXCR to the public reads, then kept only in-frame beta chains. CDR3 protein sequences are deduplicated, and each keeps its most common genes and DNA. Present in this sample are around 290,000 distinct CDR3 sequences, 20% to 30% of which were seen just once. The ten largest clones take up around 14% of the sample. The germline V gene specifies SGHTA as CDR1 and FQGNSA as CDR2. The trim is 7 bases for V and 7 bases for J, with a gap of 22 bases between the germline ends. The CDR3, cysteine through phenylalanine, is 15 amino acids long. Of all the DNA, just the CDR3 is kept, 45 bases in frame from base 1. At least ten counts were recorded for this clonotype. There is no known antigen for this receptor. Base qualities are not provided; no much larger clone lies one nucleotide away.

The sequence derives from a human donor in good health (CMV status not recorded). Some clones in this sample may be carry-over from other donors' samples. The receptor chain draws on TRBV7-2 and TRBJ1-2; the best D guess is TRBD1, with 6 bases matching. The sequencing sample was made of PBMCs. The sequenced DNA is TGTGCCAGCAATGAGTTCGGGGGCGACGGCCTTGGCTACACCTTC. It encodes CASNEFGGDGLGYTF.